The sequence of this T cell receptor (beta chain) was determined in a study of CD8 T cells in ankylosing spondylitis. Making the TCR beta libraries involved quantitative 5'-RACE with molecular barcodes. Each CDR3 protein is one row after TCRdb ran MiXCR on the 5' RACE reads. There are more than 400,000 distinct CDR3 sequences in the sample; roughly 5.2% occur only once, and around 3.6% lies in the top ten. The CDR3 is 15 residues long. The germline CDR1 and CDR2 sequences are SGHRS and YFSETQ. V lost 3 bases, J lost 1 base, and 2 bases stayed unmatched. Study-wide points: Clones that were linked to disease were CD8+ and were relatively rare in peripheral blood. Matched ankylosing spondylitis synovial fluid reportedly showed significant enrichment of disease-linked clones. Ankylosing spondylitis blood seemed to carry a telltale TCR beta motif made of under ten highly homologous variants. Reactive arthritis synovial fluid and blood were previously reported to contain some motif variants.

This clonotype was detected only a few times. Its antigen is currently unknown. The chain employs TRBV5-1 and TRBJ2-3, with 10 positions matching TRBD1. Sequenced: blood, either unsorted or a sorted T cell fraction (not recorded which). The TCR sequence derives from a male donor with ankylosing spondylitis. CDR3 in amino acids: CASSWTGGGTDTQYF. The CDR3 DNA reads TGCGCCAGCAGCTGGACAGGGGGAGGCACAGATACGCAGTATTTT.